This is a list of T cell receptor beta chains from one sample in a study of blood T cell repertoires in COVID-19. This table comes from immunoSEQ multiplex PCR, and its TCRdb copy is limited to in-frame clones, with some not included. The top ten hold 8% to 9.5% of the sample, which has about 160,000 clones, 70% to 80% seen once. Sequences were obtained from peripheral blood. These receptors all come from a man between 60 and 75 years old with acute or convalescent COVID-19. Both conserved end residues are part of each CDR3. A D gene is named only where the DNA matches it firmly. The size field is filled for only some rows; it gives once, few, many or a size class.

v_gene	abundance	j_gene	d_gene	CDR3nt	CDR3aa
TRBV10-3	-	TRBJ2-7	TRBD2	TGTGCCATCAGTGGCGGGGGGGTGGAGGGGGCGTCTTCCTACGAGCAGTACTTC	CAISGGGVEGASSYEQYF
TRBV2	-	TRBJ2-1	-	TGTGCCAGCAGTAAGGGGTCGGTCTACAATGAGCAGTTCTTC	CASSKGSVYNEQFF
TRBV24-1	-	TRBJ2-3	-	TGTGCCACCAGTGGAACAGGACCCTTTGGGCAGTATTTT	CATSGTGPFGQYF
TRBV5-6	-	TRBJ2-7	TRBD1	TGTGCCAGCAGTTCCGGGACAGGGATCGAGCAGTACTTC	CASSSGTGIEQYF
TRBV27	-	TRBJ1-5	TRBD1	TGTGCCAGCAGTGCATGGGGACAGGGTCGTAATCAGCCCCAGCATTTT	CASSAWGQGRNQPQHF
TRBV19	-	TRBJ2-1	TRBD2	TGTGCCAGTAACCCGGGACTAGCCCTATACAATGAGCAGTTCTTC	CASNPGLALYNEQFF
TRBV19	-	TRBJ1-6	TRBD1	TGTGCCAGTAAAACCGACAGGGGACATAATTCACCCCTCCACTTT	CASKTDRGHNSPLHF
TRBV4-1	-	TRBJ1-1	-	TGCGCCAGCAGCCGAACACCTTTGAACACTGAAGCTTTCTTT	CASSRTPLNTEAFF
TRBV10-2	-	TRBJ2-2	-	TGCGCCAGCAGTGCAGGAGGCACCGGGGAGCTGTTTTTT	CASSAGGTGELFF
TRBV30	-	TRBJ2-2	TRBD1	TGTGCCTGGAGCCGACAGGGAAAAACCGGGGAGCTGTTTTTT	CAWSRQGKTGELFF
TRBV15	-	TRBJ1-2	TRBD1	TGTGCCACCAGCAGAGATACAGGGGTTAACTATGGCTACACCTTC	CATSRDTGVNYGYTF
TRBV6-5	few	TRBJ1-1	-	TGTGCCAGCAGTTTTCGACAGTCTGAAGCTTTCTTT	CASSFRQSEAFF
TRBV7-3	-	TRBJ2-3	TRBD2	TGTGCCAGCAGCCCCCTAGCGGGGGCATGGGATACGCAGTATTTT	CASSPLAGAWDTQYF
TRBV10-1	-	TRBJ1-2	TRBD1	TGCGCCAGCACTAACAGGGGGCAGGGCTATGGCTACACCTTC	CASTNRGQGYGYTF
TRBV7-9	-	TRBJ1-4	-	TGTGCCAGCAGCTTAGGTCAGGTGAATGAAAAACTGTTTTTT	CASSLGQVNEKLFF
TRBV5-1	once	TRBJ1-1	TRBD1	TGCGCCAGCAGTTCCGACAGGGGACTCACGAACACTGAAGCTTTCTTT	CASSSDRGLTNTEAFF
TRBV18	-	TRBJ1-4	TRBD1	TGTGCCAGCTCACCCGGACAGGCAACTAATGAAAAACTGTTTTTT	CASSPGQATNEKLFF
TRBV7-2	few	TRBJ2-7	-	TGTGCCAGCAGCTTACTTCCAGGGGACTACGAGCAGTACTTC	CASSLLPGDYEQYF
TRBV30	-	TRBJ2-2	TRBD1	TGTGCCTGGATGCCCCTCGACAGGGGGCGGAACGGGGAGCTGTTTTTT	CAWMPLDRGRNGELFF